This entry is about one T cell receptor (beta chain). These data belong to a study of human T cells and chemical hapten exposure. The CDR3 is 14 residues long. Between the trimmed V and J ends, which lost 3 bases and 1 base, there was a span of 9 bases. TCRdb recomputed calls from the RACE reads with MiXCR, one row per CDR3 protein. The profile shows 180,000 or so distinct CDR3 sequences, nearly 30% of them singletons. Stated time point: pre-sensitization, week 0. Treatment of the sample: therapeutic diphenylcyclopropenone sensitization with weekly scalp DPC. The sequence came from a young woman with alopecia areata. Some clones in this sample may be carry-over from other donors' samples. Here the sequenced sample was whole blood, taken in connection with sensitization to the hapten diphenylcyclopropenone (DPC). The chain has TRBV12-3 or TRBV12-4 and TRBJ1-1, with D perhaps TRBD1 (5 bases). The CDR3 here is CASSFRQGNTEAFF. The DNA of the CDR3 is TGTGCCAGCAGTTTCCGCCAGGGGAACACTGAAGCTTTCTTT.